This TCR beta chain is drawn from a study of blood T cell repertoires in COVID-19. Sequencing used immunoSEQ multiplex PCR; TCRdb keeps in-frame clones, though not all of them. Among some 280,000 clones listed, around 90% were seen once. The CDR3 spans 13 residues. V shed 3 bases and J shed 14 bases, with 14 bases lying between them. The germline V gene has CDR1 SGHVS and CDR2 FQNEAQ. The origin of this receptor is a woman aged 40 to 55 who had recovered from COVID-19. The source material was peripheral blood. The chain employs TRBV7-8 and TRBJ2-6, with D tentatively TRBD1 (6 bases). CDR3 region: CASSFQQGLILTF. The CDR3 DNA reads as TGTGCCAGCAGCTTCCAACAGGGATTGATCCTGACTTTC. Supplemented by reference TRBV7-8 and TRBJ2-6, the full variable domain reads GAGVSQSPRYKVAKRGQDVALRCDPISGHVSLFWYQQALGQGPEFLTYFQNEAQLDKSGLPSDRFFAERPEGSVSTLKIQRTQQEDSAVYLCASSFQQGLILTFGAGSRLTVL.